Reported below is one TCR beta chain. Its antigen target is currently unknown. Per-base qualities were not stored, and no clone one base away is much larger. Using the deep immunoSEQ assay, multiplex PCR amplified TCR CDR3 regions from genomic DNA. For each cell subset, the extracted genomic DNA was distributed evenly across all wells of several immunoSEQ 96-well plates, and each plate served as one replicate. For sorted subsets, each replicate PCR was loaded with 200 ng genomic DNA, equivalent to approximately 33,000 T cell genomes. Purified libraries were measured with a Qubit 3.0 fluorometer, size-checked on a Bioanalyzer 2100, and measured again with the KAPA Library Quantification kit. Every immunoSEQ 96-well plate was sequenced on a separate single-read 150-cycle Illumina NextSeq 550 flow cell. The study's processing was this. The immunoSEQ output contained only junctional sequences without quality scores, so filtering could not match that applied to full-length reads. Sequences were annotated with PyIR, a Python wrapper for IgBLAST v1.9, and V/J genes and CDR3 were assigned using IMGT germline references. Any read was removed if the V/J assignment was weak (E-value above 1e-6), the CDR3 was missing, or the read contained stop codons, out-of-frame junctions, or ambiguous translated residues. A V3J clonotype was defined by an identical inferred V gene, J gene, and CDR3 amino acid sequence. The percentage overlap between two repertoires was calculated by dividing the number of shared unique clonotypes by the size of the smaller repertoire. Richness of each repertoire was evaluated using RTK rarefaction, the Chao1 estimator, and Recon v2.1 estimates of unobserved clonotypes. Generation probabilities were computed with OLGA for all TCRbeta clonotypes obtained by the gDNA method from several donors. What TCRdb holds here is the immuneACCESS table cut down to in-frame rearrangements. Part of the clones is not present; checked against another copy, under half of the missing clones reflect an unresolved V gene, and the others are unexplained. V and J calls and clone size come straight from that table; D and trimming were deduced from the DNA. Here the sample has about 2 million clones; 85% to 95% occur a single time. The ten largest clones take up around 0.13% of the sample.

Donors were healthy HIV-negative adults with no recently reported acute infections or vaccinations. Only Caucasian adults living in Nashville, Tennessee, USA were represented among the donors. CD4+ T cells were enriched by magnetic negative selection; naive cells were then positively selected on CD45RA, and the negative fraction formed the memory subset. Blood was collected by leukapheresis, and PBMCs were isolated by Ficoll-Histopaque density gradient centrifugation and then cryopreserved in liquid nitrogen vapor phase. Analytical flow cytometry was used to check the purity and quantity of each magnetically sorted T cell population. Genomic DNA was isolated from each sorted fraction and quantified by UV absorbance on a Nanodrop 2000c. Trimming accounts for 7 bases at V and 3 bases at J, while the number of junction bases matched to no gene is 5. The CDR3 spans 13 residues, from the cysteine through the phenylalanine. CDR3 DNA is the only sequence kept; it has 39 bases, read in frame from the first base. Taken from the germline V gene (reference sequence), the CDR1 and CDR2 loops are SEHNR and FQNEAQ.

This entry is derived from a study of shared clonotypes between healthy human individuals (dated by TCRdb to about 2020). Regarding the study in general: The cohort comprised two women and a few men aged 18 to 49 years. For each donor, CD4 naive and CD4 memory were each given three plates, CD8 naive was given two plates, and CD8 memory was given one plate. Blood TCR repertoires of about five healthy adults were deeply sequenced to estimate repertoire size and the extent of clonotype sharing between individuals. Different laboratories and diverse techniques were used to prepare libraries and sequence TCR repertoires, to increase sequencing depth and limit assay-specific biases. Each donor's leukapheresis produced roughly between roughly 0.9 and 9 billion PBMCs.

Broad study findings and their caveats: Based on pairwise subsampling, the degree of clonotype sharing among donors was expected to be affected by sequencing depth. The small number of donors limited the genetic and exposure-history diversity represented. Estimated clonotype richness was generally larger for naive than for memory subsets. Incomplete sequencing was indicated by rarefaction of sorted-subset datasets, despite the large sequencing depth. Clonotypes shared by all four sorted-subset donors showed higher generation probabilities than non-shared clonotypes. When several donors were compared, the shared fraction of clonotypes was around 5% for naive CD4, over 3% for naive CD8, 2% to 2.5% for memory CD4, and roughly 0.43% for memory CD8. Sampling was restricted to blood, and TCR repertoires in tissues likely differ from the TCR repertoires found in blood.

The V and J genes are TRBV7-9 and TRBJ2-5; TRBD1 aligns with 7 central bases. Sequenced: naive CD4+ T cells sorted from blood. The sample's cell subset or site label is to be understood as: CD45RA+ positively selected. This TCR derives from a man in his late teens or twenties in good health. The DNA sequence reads TGTGCCAGCATCCCCGGGACAGAAGAGACCCAGTACTTC. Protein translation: CASIPGTEETQYF. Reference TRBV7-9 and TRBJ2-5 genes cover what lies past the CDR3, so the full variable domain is DTGVSQNPRHKITKRGQNVTFRCDPISEHNRLYWYRQTLGQGPEFLTYFQNEAQLEKSRLLSDRFSAERPKGSFSTLEIQRTEQGDSAMYLCASIPGTEETQYFGPGTRLLVL.